A single sample is the source of the 27 T cell receptor beta chains below, sequenced in a study of cytomegalovirus exposure and HLA in healthy donors. With 60 Vbeta and 13 Jbeta primers, the PCR was carried out. The data were produced by immunoSEQ multiplex PCR, yet TCRdb's version contains in-frame clones alone and is incomplete. The top ten hold approximately 4.4% of the sample, which has 120,000 or so clones, over 9.5% seen once. Sequencing was performed on PBMCs. These receptors were collected from a woman aged 18-35 years in good health and CMV-seropositive.

The chain employs TRBV29-1 and TRBJ2-1; D is unresolved. Germline CDR1 reads SQVTM; CDR2 reads ANQGSEA. V was trimmed by 4 bases and J by 9 bases, leaving 7 bases between them. This CDR3 region has 10 residues. The CDR3 loop reads CSVASPEQFF. The CDR3 bases are TGCAGCGTTGCCAGTCCTGAGCAGTTCTTC.

In its sample, this clone was seen a few times. This chain connects TRBV6-1 to TRBJ1-2; D gene uncertain. Deletions cut 7 bases from V and 6 bases from J, with 6 bases between. The CDR3 contains 10 residues. CDR1 MNHNS and CDR2 SASEGT come from the germline V gene. In nucleotides, the CDR3 is TGTGCCAGCAATCAGAATGGCTACACCTTC. It codes for CASNQNGYTF.

J is TRBJ2-7 and V is TRBV21-1; the tabulated D call, TRBD1, remains unverified against the DNA. TRBV21-1 is reported as a pseudogene. The CDR3 consists of 14 residues. CDR3: CASSKGQSTYEQYF. CDR3 DNA: TGTGCCAGCAGCAAAGGACAATCCACCTACGAGCAGTACTTC.

The rearrangement joins TRBV6-4 to TRBJ2-3; D perhaps matches TRBD2 (6 bases). This CDR3 is built from 15 residues. Trimming took off 0 bases at V and 2 bases at J, with 9 bases between the two ends. Germline lookup yields CDR1 MRHNA and CDR2 SNTAGT. The CDR3 nucleotides read TGTGCCAGCAGTGACTCGGTAGCGGCCACAGATACGCAGTATTTT. This codes for CASSDSVAATDTQYF.

This clone showed up just a few times. The genes are TRBV5-3 and TRBJ2-7, with TRBD2 identical over 8 bases. TRBV5-3 is sorted into the ORF group, with uncertain function. With V trimmed by 3 bases and J by 0 bases, 11 bases remained unmatched. The CDR3 spans 17 residues. The DNA for the CDR3 is TGTGCCAGAAGCTCAAGAAAACTAGCGGTCAGCTCCTACGAGCAGTACTTC. The encoded protein is CARSSRKLAVSSYEQYF.

The CDR3 bases are TGTGCCAGCAGTTTCTTAAGAGACATTAACACTGAAGCTTTCTTT. Translating gives CASSFLRDINTEAFF. The rearrangement uses TRBV28 and TRBJ1-1, with D unresolved. Trimming removed 3 bases from V and 2 bases from J, with 13 bases in between. Germline CDR1 MDHEN, CDR2 SYDVKM. The CDR3 is 15 residues long. The full variable domain, rest sourced from reference TRBV28 and TRBJ1-1, is DVKVTQSSRYLVKRTGEKVFLECVQDMDHENMFWYRQDPGLGLRLIYFSYDVKMKEKGDIPEGYSVSREKKERFSLILESASTNQTSMYLCASSFLRDINTEAFFGQGTRLTVV.

This clone came up a few times. The CDR3 is CASSYGGGTDTQYF. DNA for the CDR3: TGCGCCAGCAGCTATGGGGGAGGGACAGATACGCAGTATTTT. This sequence joins TRBV5-1 and TRBJ2-3, with TRBD2 identical over 7 bases. The CDR3 runs 14 residues. V dropped 3 bases and J dropped 3; count of bases not matched to a gene: 4. The germline V gene has CDR1 SGHRS and CDR2 YFSETQ.

The chain couples TRBV5-1 to TRBJ2-2; 10 bases are a match to TRBD2. J was trimmed by 6 bases and V by 4 bases; bases with no gene match: 3. From germline, CDR1 is SGHRS and CDR2 YFSETQ. This CDR3 comprises 14 residues. The CDR3 nucleotides read TGCGCCAGCAGCACTCTAGCGGGAGCCGGGGAGCTGTTTTTT. Encoded protein: CASSTLAGAGELFF.

This clone was detected only a few times. The gene calls are TRBV6-6 and TRBJ2-1, with 8 bases fitting TRBD1. Germline lookup yields CDR1 MNHNY and CDR2 SVGAGI (reference sequence). The CDR3 has 15 residues. The J segment lost 1 base and the V segment lost 6 bases, leaving 5 bases of the junction unmatched. The CDR3 region is CASSQGQGSYNEQFF. CDR3 DNA sequence: TGTGCCAGCAGCCAAGGACAGGGTTCCTACAATGAGCAGTTCTTC.

This clone has only a few counts. The CDR3 DNA is TGTGCCAGCAGCTTATTGGGCTATGCCTACGAGCAGTACTTC. This encodes CASSLLGYAYEQYF. V gene TRBV11-2 combines with J gene TRBJ2-7, with D hard to call. The CDR3 contains 14 residues. The V and J ends lost 2 bases and 2 bases respectively, with 10 bases between them. Germline lookup yields CDR1 SGHAT and CDR2 FQNNGV.

The CDR3 DNA reads TGTGCCAGCAGTGCACCCGAACAGGGATATGAGCAGTTCTTC. Protein product: CASSAPEQGYEQFF. V gene TRBV28 combines with J gene TRBJ2-1; D is possibly TRBD1 (6 bases). The ends were cut back, 5 bases at V and 8 bases at J, with 16 bases in the middle. This CDR3 region has 14 residues. In germline, CDR1 is MDHEN, CDR2 SYDVKM.

The CDR3 nucleotides are TGTGCCAGCAGTGGGACAACTGGCTACACCTTC. Its translation: CASSGTTGYTF. The chain carries TRBV6-1 and TRBJ1-2; the D gene is possibly TRBD1 (5 bases). Trimming pared 4 bases from V and 7 bases from J, leaving 7 bases between. CDR1 is MNHNS, CDR2 SASEGT, per germline. The CDR3 extends over 11 amino acids.

This clone has more than one count but fewer than ten. J is TRBJ1-3 and V is TRBV27; possible D gene TRBD1, 5 bases. This CDR3 contains 17 residues. The ends were cut back, 0 bases at V and 1 base at J, with 13 bases in the middle. CDR1 MNHEY and CDR2 SMNVEV come from the germline V gene (reference sequence). The CDR3: CASSLSWSGASGNTIYF. For the CDR3, the DNA is TGTGCCAGCAGTTTATCGTGGTCTGGGGCTTCTGGAAACACCATATATTTT.

The chain joins TRBV6-1 to TRBJ2-3; D gene uncertain. Between the trimmed V and J ends, which lost 3 bases and 3 bases, there was a span of 16 bases. CDR3 length equals 16 residues. In germline, CDR1 is MNHNS, CDR2 SASEGT. The CDR3 bases are TGTGCCAGCAGTGAGATCTACGCTTGGGCAACAGATACGCAGTATTTT. Residues: CASSEIYAWATDTQYF.

This clone occurred a few times. The chain couples TRBV6-5 to TRBJ1-2; possible D gene TRBD1, 5 bases. Germline V gives CDR1 MNHEY, CDR2 SVGAGI. The CDR3 has 15 residues. V was shortened by 5 bases and J by 8 bases, with 21 bases between the two germline ends. CDR3 amino acids: CASSPIGGGLYGYTF. The CDR3, as DNA: TGTGCCAGCAGTCCAATCGGGGGGGGTTTGTACGGCTACACCTTC.

Only a few counts were recorded for this clone. V is TRBV9 and J is TRBJ2-7; D is perhaps TRBD2 (7 bases). V was cut by 4 bases and J by 6 bases, with 14 bases left in between. In germline, CDR1 is SGDLS, CDR2 YYNGEE. The CDR3 totals 13 residues. The CDR3 region is CASSPVGGAEQYF. CDR3 nucleotides: TGTGCCAGCAGCCCCGTGGGGGGGGCCGAGCAGTACTTC. The complete variable domain, with remaining parts taken from reference TRBV9 and TRBJ2-7, reads DSGVTQTPKHLITATGQRVTLRCSPRSGDLSVYWYQQSLDQGLQFLIQYYNGEERAKGNILERFSAQQFPDLHSELNLSSLELGDSALYFCASSPVGGAEQYFGPGTRLTVT.

This clone was seen a handful of times. The J gene is TRBJ2-1, the V gene TRBV29-1; 7 bases line up with TRBD2. Trimming took 7 bases from V and 0 from J; bases not matched to a gene: 6. This CDR3 contains 14 residues. Germline V gene data show CDR1 as SQVTM and CDR2 as ANQGSEA. The CDR3 loop is CSAVAGSSYNEQFF. CDR3 DNA: TGCAGCGCTGTAGCGGGCAGCTCCTACAATGAGCAGTTCTTC.

The chain links TRBV5-6 to TRBJ1-1; TRBD1 is a possible D gene (5 bases). This CDR3 region has 13 residues. The V and J ends lost 0 bases and 4 bases respectively, with 7 bases between them. Germline-derived CDR1 and CDR2 are SGHDT and YYEEEE. CDR3 region: CASSLEGFTEAFF. The CDR3 bases are TGTGCCAGCAGCTTGGAGGGGTTCACTGAAGCTTTCTTT.

The V and J genes are TRBV29-1 and TRBJ2-3; the D gene is possibly TRBD2 (6 bases). V was pared by 7 bases and J by 0 bases, with 17 bases between. This CDR3 has 15 amino acids. The germline gives CDR1 SQVTM, CDR2 ANQGSEA. Here the CDR3 reads CSALEGPPSTDTQYF. As DNA, the CDR3 is TGCAGCGCCCTGGAGGGGCCCCCTAGCACAGATACGCAGTATTTT.

This clone was observed a few times. The CDR3 DNA reads TGCGCCAGCAGCTCGACTACAGGGGCGGTCACTGAAGCTTTCTTT. Its protein is CASSSTTGAVTEAFF. The genes are TRBV5-1 and TRBJ1-1; 7 bases agree with TRBD1. Unmatched junction bases numbered 9, after V lost 3 bases and J lost 4 bases. CDR1 and CDR2 (germline): SGHRS, YFSETQ. The CDR3 spans 15 residues.

This clone has a handful of counts. This chain uses TRBV5-5 with TRBJ1-5; no reliable D call. Germline values: CDR1 SGHKS, CDR2 YYEKEE (reference sequence). Deletions cut 0 bases from V and 5 bases from J, with 9 bases between. The CDR3 covers 14 residues. DNA of the CDR3: TGTGCCAGCAGCTTGGTGAGTAATGATCAGCCCCAGCATTTT. Protein product: CASSLVSNDQPQHF.

The chain joins TRBV28 to TRBJ2-7; 8 bases are shared with TRBD2. The ends lost 6 bases at V and 1 base at J; junction bases unmatched: 2. The germline V gene has CDR1 MDHEN and CDR2 SYDVKM. This CDR3 spans 13 amino acids. Here the CDR3 DNA reads TGTGCCAGCAGGAGCGGGAGTTCCTACGAGCAGTACTTC. Translated, it gives CASRSGSSYEQYF.

The chain links TRBV4-1 to TRBJ2-1; TRBD2 is a possible D gene (6 bases). The length of the CDR3 is 14 residues. The germline gives CDR1 MGHRA, CDR2 YSYEKL. Trimming removed 0 bases from V and 7 bases from J, with 10 bases in between. CDR3 in amino acids: CASSQERDSNEQFF. The CDR3 nucleotides are TGCGCCAGCAGCCAAGAGCGGGACTCTAATGAGCAGTTCTTC.

This chain links TRBV5-8 with TRBJ2-3; possibly TRBD2 for D (6 bases). CDR1 and CDR2 from the germline V gene are SGHTS and YDEGEE. V was clipped by 5 bases and J by 3 bases, with 13 bases between them. The CDR3 is made up of 14 amino acids. The CDR3 region has the DNA TGTGCCAGCAGTCTGTCGGGGAGGACAGATACGCAGTATTTT. It specifies CASSLSGRTDTQYF.

This clone was detected only a few times. The CDR3 reads CASSYKRQGPLHF. The CDR3 DNA sequence: TGTGCCAGCAGTTACAAACGACAGGGGCCCCTCCACTTT. J is TRBJ1-6 and V is TRBV6-5, with 8 bases matching TRBD1. The CDR3 spans 13 residues. Germline V CDR1 and CDR2: MNHEY, SVGAGI. Germline trimming cut 2 bases from V and 13 bases from J; bases unmatched to any gene: 4.

The genes are TRBV27 and TRBJ2-5, with D tentatively TRBD2 (5 bases). The CDR3 contains 15 residues. Trimming left V 5 bases short and J 5 bases short, with 18 bases between. Per the germline V gene, CDR1 is MNHEY and CDR2 is SMNVEV (reference sequence). CDR3 DNA sequence: TGTGCCAGCAGTATAATCCCGGGAACGGTCGAGACCCAGTACTTC. Residues: CASSIIPGTVETQYF.

This clone appeared a few times. The V and J genes are TRBV20-1 and TRBJ2-5; TRBD2 matches at 8 bases. This CDR3 region has 11 residues. Looked up from germline, CDR1 is DFQATT and CDR2 is SNEGSKA (reference sequence). V lost 7 bases, J lost 7 bases, and 5 bases stayed unmatched. The CDR3: CSGGLVGTQYF. In nucleotides, the CDR3 is TGCAGTGGGGGACTAGTGGGGACCCAGTACTTC.